This T cell receptor beta chain was recorded in a study of cytomegalovirus exposure and HLA in healthy donors. Per germline, CDR1 MNHNY and CDR2 SVGAGI (reference sequence). CDR3 length: 13 amino acids. Trimming removed 5 bases at V and 5 bases at J, with 13 bases between. The study ran its PCR with 60 Vbeta and 13 Jbeta primers. TCRdb's table, derived via immunoSEQ multiplex PCR, lists solely in-frame clones and lacks some. The profile covers 110,000 or so clones, with under 85% appearing a single time and 7.7% taken by the ten largest. This clone was seen a handful of times. The antigen is unknown. Study results and caveats: No immune exposure information besides CMV serostatus was available. HLA alleles showed associations with about 17,000 TCR beta sequences in a later analysis, at a 0.05 false discovery rate. It was approximately 150 TCR beta chains that were listed as cytomegalovirus-associated.

The clonotype originates from a woman in her fifties or sixties in good health and CMV-seropositive. Sequencing used PBMCs. The genes are TRBV6-6 and TRBJ2-7; a weak D match, TRBD2 (5 bases). The CDR3 sequence is CASSLNSGNEQYF. The CDR3, as DNA: TGTGCCAGCAGTCTAAACTCGGGGAACGAGCAGTACTTC.